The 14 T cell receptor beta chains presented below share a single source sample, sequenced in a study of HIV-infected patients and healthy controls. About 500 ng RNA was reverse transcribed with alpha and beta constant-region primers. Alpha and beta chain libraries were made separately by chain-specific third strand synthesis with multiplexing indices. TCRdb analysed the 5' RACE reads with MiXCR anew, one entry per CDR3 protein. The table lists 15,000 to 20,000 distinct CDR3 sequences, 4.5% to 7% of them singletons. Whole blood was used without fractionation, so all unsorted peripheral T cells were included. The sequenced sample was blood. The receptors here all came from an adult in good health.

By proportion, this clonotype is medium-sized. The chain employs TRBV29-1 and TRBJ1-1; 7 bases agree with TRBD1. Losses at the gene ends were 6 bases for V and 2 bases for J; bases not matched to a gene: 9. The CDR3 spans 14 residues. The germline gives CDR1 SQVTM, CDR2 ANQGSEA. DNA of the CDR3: TGCAGCGTGACCACCGGGACAGTCAACACTGAAGCTTTCTTT. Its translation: CSVTTGTVNTEAFF.

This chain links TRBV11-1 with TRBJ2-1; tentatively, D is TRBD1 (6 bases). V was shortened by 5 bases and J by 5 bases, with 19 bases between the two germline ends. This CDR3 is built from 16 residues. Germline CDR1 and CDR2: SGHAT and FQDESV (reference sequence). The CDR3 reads CASSKGTWGYNNEQFF. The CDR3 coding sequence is TGTGCCAGCAGCAAAGGGACATGGGGGTACAACAATGAGCAGTTCTTC.

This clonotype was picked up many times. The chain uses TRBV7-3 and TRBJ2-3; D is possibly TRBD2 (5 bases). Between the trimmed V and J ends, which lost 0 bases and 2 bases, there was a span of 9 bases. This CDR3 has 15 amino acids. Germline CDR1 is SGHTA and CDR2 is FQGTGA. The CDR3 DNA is TGTGCCAGCAGCTTAACGACGACTAACACAGATACGCAGTATTTT. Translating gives CASSLTTTNTDTQYF.

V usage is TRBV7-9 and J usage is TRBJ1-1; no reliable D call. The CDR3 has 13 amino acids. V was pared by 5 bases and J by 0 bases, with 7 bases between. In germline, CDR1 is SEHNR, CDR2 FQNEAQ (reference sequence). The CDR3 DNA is TGTGCCAGCAGCACTCAAATGAACACTGAAGCTTTCTTT. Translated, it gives CASSTQMNTEAFF.

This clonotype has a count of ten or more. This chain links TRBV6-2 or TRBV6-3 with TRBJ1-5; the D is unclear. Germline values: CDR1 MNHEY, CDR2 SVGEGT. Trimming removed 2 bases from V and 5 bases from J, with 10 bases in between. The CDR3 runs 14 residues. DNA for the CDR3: TGTGCCAGCAGTTACAGGACGGCAGATCAGCCCCAGCATTTT. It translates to CASSYRTADQPQHF.

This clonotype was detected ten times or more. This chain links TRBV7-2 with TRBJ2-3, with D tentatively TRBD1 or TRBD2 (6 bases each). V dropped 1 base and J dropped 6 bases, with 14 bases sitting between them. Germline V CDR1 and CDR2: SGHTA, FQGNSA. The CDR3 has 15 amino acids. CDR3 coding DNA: TGTGCCAGCAGCTTAGAATCGGGGGCAAGGGATACGCAGTATTTT. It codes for CASSLESGARDTQYF. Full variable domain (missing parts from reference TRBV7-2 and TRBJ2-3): GAGVSQSPSNKVTEKGKDVELRCDPISGHTALYWYRQSLGQGLEFLIYFQGNSAPDKSGLPSDRFSAERTGGSVSTLTIQRTQQEDSAVYLCASSLESGARDTQYFGPGTRLTVL.

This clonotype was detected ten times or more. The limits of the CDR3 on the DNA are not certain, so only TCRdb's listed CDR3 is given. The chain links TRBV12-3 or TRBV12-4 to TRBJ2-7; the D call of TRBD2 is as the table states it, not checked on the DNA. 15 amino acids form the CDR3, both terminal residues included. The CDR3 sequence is CASSFSFGRGSSRYF.

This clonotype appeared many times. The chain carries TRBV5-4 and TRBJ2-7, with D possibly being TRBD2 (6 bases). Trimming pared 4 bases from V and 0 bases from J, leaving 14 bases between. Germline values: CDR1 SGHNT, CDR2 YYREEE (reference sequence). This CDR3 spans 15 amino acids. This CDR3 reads CASSRRDGSSYEQYF. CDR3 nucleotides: TGTGCCAGCAGCCGACGGGACGGGAGCTCCTACGAGCAGTACTTC. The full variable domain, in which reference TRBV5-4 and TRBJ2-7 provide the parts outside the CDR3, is ETGVTQSPTHLIKTRGQQVTLRCSSQSGHNTVSWYQQALGQGPQFIFQYYREEENGRGNFPPRFSGLQFPNYSSELNVNALELDDSALYLCASSRRDGSSYEQYFGPGTRLTVT.

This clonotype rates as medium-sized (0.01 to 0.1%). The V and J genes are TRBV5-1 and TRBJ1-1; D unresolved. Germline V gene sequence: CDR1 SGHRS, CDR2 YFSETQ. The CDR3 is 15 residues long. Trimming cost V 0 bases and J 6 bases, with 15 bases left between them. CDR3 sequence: CASSLVPGDLSEAFF. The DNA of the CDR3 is TGCGCCAGCAGCTTGGTCCCGGGCGATTTGTCTGAAGCTTTCTTT.

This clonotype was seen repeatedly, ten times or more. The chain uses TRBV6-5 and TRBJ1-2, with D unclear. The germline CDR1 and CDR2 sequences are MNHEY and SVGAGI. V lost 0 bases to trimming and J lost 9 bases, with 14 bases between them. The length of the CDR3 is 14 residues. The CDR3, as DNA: TGTGCCAGCAGTTACTCGTTTAGGGCAGAACGCTACACCTTC. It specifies CASSYSFRAERYTF.

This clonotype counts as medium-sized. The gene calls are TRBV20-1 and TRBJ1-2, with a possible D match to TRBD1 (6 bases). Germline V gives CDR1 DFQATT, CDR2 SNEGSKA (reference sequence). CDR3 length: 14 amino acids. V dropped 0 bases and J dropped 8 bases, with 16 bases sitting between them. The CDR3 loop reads CSARDSSQGLGYTF. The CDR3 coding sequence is TGCAGTGCTAGAGATTCTAGTCAGGGGCTCGGCTACACCTTC.

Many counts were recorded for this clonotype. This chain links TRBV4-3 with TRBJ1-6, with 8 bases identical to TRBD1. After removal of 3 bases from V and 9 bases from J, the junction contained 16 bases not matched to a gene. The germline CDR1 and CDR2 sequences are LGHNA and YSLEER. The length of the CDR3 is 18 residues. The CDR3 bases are TGCGCCAGCAGCCAGTACGGGACAGGCCTTTCATCGGGTTCACCCCTCCACTTT. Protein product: CASSQYGTGLSSGSPLHF.

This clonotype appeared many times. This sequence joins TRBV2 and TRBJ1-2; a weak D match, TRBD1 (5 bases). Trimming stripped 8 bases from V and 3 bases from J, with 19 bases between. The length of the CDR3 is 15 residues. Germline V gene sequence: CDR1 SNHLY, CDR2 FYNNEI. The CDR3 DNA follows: TGTGCCAGCTACCCCGAGGGTAGGGGTGACTATGGCTACACCTTC. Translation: CASYPEGRGDYGYTF.

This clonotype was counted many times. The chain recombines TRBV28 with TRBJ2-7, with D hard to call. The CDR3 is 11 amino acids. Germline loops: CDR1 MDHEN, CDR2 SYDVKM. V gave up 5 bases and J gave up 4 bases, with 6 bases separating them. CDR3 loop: CASSASYEQYF. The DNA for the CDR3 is TGTGCCAGCAGTGCTTCTTACGAGCAGTACTTC.